This entry lists 10 T cell receptor beta chains sequenced from one sample in a study of T-cell reconstitution after alpha-beta-depleted transplantation in children. Broader study findings: Expanded graft clones, several hundred of them, were reportedly the source of alpha-beta T cells about two months after transplant.

Their target antigens are unknown. Unique molecular identifiers were built into the TCRbeta library. TCRdb re-called the PCR reads through MiXCR, storing one row per CDR3 protein. The table lists 30,000 to 40,000 distinct CDR3 sequences, over 6.5% of them singletons. The sample was peripheral blood, taken 60 days after TCRalphabeta/CD19-depleted stem cell transplant. The receptors originated from a child younger than two who had a stem cell transplant for acute myeloid leukemia, so the T cells may come from the graft donor.

This clonotype was recorded at least ten times. J is TRBJ2-1 and V is TRBV20-1, with 12 positions matching TRBD2. The CDR3 consists of 18 residues. Germline assignment: CDR1 DFQATT and CDR2 SNEGSKA (reference sequence). With 2 bases clipped from V and 0 bases from J, the junction kept 8 bases outside the gene matches. The CDR3 reads CSARRLAGVVGSYNEQFF. The CDR3, as DNA: TGCAGTGCTAGACGACTAGCGGGAGTTGTAGGCTCCTACAATGAGCAGTTCTTC.

This clonotype came up many times. V usage is TRBV25-1 and J usage is TRBJ1-6; no definite D call. V was trimmed by 6 bases and J by 3 bases, leaving 6 bases between them. Germline CDR1 reads MGHDK; CDR2 reads SYGVNS. This CDR3 region has 13 residues. The CDR3 coding sequence is TGTGCCAGCAGCGCGGGCTATAATTCACCCCTCCACTTT. This codes for CASSAGYNSPLHF.

This clonotype was counted at least ten times. The chain carries TRBV6-2 or TRBV6-3 and TRBJ1-1; D is uncertain. Germline V lookup: CDR1 MNHEY, CDR2 SVGEGT. There are 17 residues in the CDR3. With 7 bases removed from V and 5 bases from J, the gap between germline ends came to 26 bases. CDR3 DNA: TGTGCCAGCACGGCCTCCGGGAAAGGGATGAGTACGACTGAAGCTTTCTTT. Translated: CASTASGKGMSTTEAFF.

This clonotype was seen ten or more times. J is TRBJ1-1 and V is TRBV7-2, with D possibly matching TRBD1 (6 bases). V was clipped by 7 bases and J by 1 base, with 22 bases between them. Germline CDR1 and CDR2: SGHTA and FQGNSA. The length of the CDR3 is 17 residues. The chain's CDR3 is CASNRFPQQGRNTEAFF. Here the CDR3 DNA reads TGTGCCAGCAACCGTTTCCCACAACAGGGAAGGAACACTGAAGCTTTCTTT.

This clonotype has ten or more counts. This chain uses TRBV9 with TRBJ2-3, with D perhaps matching TRBD1 or TRBD2 (5 bases each). CDR1 is SGDLS, CDR2 YYNGEE, per germline. The CDR3 length is 12 residues. V lost 0 bases and J 10 bases, leaving 9 bases between the germline ends. CDR3 residues: CASSVGGYAQYF. The CDR3 DNA sequence: TGTGCCAGCAGCGTAGGGGGGTATGCGCAGTATTTT.

This clonotype was seen ten or more times. The V gene is TRBV2, the J gene TRBJ2-7; D is unresolved. Germline V gene sequence: CDR1 SNHLY, CDR2 FYNNEI. V lost 6 bases to trimming and J lost 7 bases, with 7 bases between them. This CDR3 region has 10 residues. CDR3 protein: CASSGREQYF. CDR3 coding DNA: TGTGCCAGCAGCGGCAGGGAGCAGTACTTC. Drawing the rest from reference TRBV2 and TRBJ2-7, the complete variable domain is EPEVTQTPSHQVTQMGQEVILRCVPISNHLYFYWYRQILGQKVEFLVSFYNNEISEKSEIFDDQFSVERPDGSNFTLKIRSTKLEDSAMYFCASSGREQYFGPGTRLTVT.

This clonotype was seen repeatedly, ten times or more. The chain is built from TRBV29-1 and TRBJ2-4; TRBD2 might be the D (5 bases). The length of the CDR3 is 12 residues. Germline V gives CDR1 SQVTM, CDR2 ANQGSEA. Between the trimmed V and J ends, which lost 4 bases and 4 bases, there was a span of 8 bases. The CDR3 spells CSVVARKNIQYF. The CDR3 nucleotides read TGCAGCGTTGTAGCGCGAAAAAACATTCAGTACTTC.

This clonotype showed up many times. The chain recombines TRBV25-1 with TRBJ2-5, with a tentative D call TRBD1 (7 bases). This CDR3 contains 13 residues. Trimming stripped 3 bases from V and 4 bases from J, with 9 bases between. Germline loops: CDR1 MGHDK, CDR2 SYGVNS. The CDR3 DNA reads as TGTGCCAGCAGTGATCAGGGGGGAGAGACCCAGTACTTC. It specifies CASSDQGGETQYF.

A single count supports this clonotype. This chain links TRBV9 with TRBJ2-5; TRBD2 matches at 10 bases. J was trimmed by 6 bases and V by 4 bases; bases with no gene match: 9. This CDR3 contains 15 residues. Germline V lookup: CDR1 SGDLS, CDR2 YYNGEE. The CDR3 DNA reads as TGTGCCAGCAGCACCAGCGGGGGGGCGGGAAAGACCCAGTACTTC. Its translation: CASSTSGGAGKTQYF.

The rearrangement joins TRBV6-2 or TRBV6-3 to TRBJ1-1; D might be TRBD1 (6 bases). The CDR3 spans 11 residues. In germline, CDR1 is MNHEY, CDR2 SVGEGT. The CDR3 loop is CAAGAGTEAFF. DNA for the CDR3: TGTGCGGCGGGGGCCGGCACTGAAGCTTTCTTT.